The rows below give T cell receptor beta chains drawn from one sample of a study of blood T cell repertoires in COVID-19. Profiling relied on immunoSEQ multiplex PCR, and the TCRdb table lists in-frame clones only, not all of them. Of 150,000 to 200,000 clones in the sample, around 90% were seen once. The sequenced material came from peripheral blood. These receptors all stem from a man aged 45-60 years with acute or convalescent COVID-19. CDR3s include the opening cysteine and the closing phenylalanine or tryptophan. The order of the fields is V gene, D gene, J gene, clone size, CDR3 DNA, CDR3 protein. A D gene is named only where the DNA matches it firmly. Some rows mark clone size as missing; the rest say once, few, many or name a class of expanded clone.

>TRBV14|TRBD2|TRBJ2-7|few
TGTGCCAGCAGCCAACGGCGGGAGTCGTGGCAGTACTTC
CASSQRRESWQYF
>TRBV30|NA|TRBJ1-1|NA
TGTGCCTGGAGTGTACGTCTGGGAGCGACTGAAGCTTTCTTT
CAWSVRLGATEAFF
>TRBV6-6|TRBD1|TRBJ2-1|once
TGTGCCAGCAGGAAACGGACAGGGACCTACAATGAGCAGTTCTTC
CASRKRTGTYNEQFF
>TRBV19|NA|TRBJ2-6|NA
TGTGCCAGTAGTATTGGGCACTCTGGGGCCAACGTCCTGACTTTC
CASSIGHSGANVLTF
>TRBV19|TRBD1|TRBJ1-5|few
TGTGCCAGTAGGTTGGGGACAGGGGATTCTTTGGGCAATCAGCCCCAGCATTTT
CASRLGTGDSLGNQPQHF
>TRBV28|NA|TRBJ1-6|few
TGTGCCAGCAGTCCTGGGTTCCAGGGCCGGCGGCCTAATTCACCCCTCCACTTT
CASSPGFQGRRPNSPLHF
>TRBV19|NA|TRBJ2-3|NA
TGTGCCAGTAGTACTACAGATACGCAGTATTTT
CASSTTDTQYF
>TRBV6-5|TRBD1|TRBJ1-4|NA
TGTGCCACCGCCAGGACAGGGACGGGGGAAAAACTGTTTTTT
CATARTGTGEKLFF
>TRBV19|NA|TRBJ1-5|NA
TGTGCCAGTACCAACAGGGAAAATCAGCCCCAGCATTTT
CASTNRENQPQHF
>TRBV11-2|NA|TRBJ1-1|NA
TGTGCCAGCAGCACCCGGAGGGTGGCGAACACTGAAGCTTTCTTT
CASSTRRVANTEAFF
>TRBV24-1|NA|TRBJ2-3|NA
TGTGCCACCCAGCTAGGAAATACGCAGTATTTT
CATQLGNTQYF
>TRBV4-2|TRBD2|TRBJ2-1|once
TGTGCCAGCAGCCAAGCCGACCTAGCGGGAGGGGCACGGTTCTTC
CASSQADLAGGARFF
>TRBV18|TRBD1|TRBJ2-3|once
TGTGCCAGCTCACTCGTGACAGGGCAGACAGATACGCAGTATTTT
CASSLVTGQTDTQYF
>TRBV6-2/TRBV6-3|TRBD1|TRBJ1-5|NA
TGTGCCAGCAGTCACAGACAGGGCCGACTCCCCAATCAGCCCCAGCATTTT
CASSHRQGRLPNQPQHF
>TRBV7-6|TRBD1|TRBJ2-1|NA
TGTGCCAGCAGCTCAGGGGACAGCAAGTACAATGAGCAGTTCTTC
CASSSGDSKYNEQFF
>TRBV5-3|NA|TRBJ1-3|NA
TGTGCCAGAAGCTCCCGCTCGACATGCGGAAACACCATATATTTT
CARSSRSTCGNTIYF
>TRBV19|TRBD1|TRBJ2-7|NA
TGTGCCAGTAGTAATGGACAGGTTTTTGCTTACGAGCAGTACTTC
CASSNGQVFAYEQYF
>TRBV12-3/TRBV12-4|NA|TRBJ1-5|few
TGTGCCACCCACAGAGATAGCAATCAGCCCCAGCATTTT
CATHRDSNQPQHF
>TRBV5-1|NA|TRBJ2-5|NA
TGCGCCAGCAGTTGGTCCAGGGTTTTTGCACAAGAGACCCAGTACTTC
CASSWSRVFAQETQYF
>TRBV5-1|TRBD2|TRBJ2-5|NA
TGCGCCAGCAGCTTGCCGGGGGGCCAAGAGACCCAGTACTTC
CASSLPGGQETQYF
>TRBV6-6|NA|TRBJ2-7|NA
TGTGCCAGCAGTTACTCGGGAGGCCTTCTTTACGAGCAGTACTTC
CASSYSGGLLYEQYF
>TRBV6-5|NA|TRBJ2-2|NA
TGTGCCAGCAAGGACAGAAACACCGGGGAGCTGTTTTTT
CASKDRNTGELFF
>TRBV30|TRBD1|TRBJ2-1|NA
TGTGCCTGGAGTGCTCAGACAGGGGGCATCTACAATGAGCAGTTCTTC
CAWSAQTGGIYNEQFF
>TRBV6-5|NA|TRBJ2-1|NA
TGTGCCAGCAGTTACTCGACAGGACCCTCCTACAATGAGCAGTTCTTC
CASSYSTGPSYNEQFF
>TRBV28|NA|TRBJ1-2|NA
TGTGCCTCCGCCGGAGGCGGCTATGGCTACACCTTC
CASAGGGYGYTF
>TRBV13|TRBD2|TRBJ2-7|few
TGTGCCAGCAGCTTACGGCGAGCGGGAGAATTCGAGCAGTACTTC
CASSLRRAGEFEQYF
>TRBV7-2|NA|TRBJ1-2|NA
TGTGCCAGCAGCGCAAAGCCGACAGGTTATGGCTACACCTTC
CASSAKPTGYGYTF
>TRBV12-3/TRBV12-4|NA|TRBJ2-5|NA
TGTGCCAGCAGAGGGACTGGCCAAGAGACCCAGTACTTC
CASRGTGQETQYF
>TRBV18|NA|TRBJ2-5|NA
TGTGCCAGCTCACCACCAAGCGGTATCGAGACCCAGTACTTC
CASSPPSGIETQYF
>TRBV5-1|NA|TRBJ1-4|NA
TGCGCCAGCAGCTTGGACAGAATGAAAGAAAAACTGTTTTTT
CASSLDRMKEKLFF
>TRBV7-9|TRBD1|TRBJ1-4|NA
TGTGCCAGCGGGGGACCAGACAGGGGGTATTCTAATGAAAAACTGTTTTTT
CASGGPDRGYSNEKLFF